This T cell receptor (beta chain) was sequenced in a study of T-cell memory formation after mild COVID-19. General study findings and limits: Cross-reactive memory seemingly joined, as some responding clones were found in pre-infection memory. CD4+ contracting clones were mainly CM and EM; CD8+ ones, EMRA.

V lost 7 bases, J lost 2 bases, and 4 bases stayed unmatched. This CDR3 region has 15 residues. TCRalpha and TCRbeta libraries used 5'RACE with constant-segment primers and UMIs. TCRdb re-derived calls from the 5' RACE reads in MiXCR, one entry per CDR3 protein. The sample yields around 200,000 distinct CDR3 sequences, roughly 30% seen once. In its sample, this clonotype was seen a few times. Its antigen is currently unknown. The rearrangement uses TRBV12-3 or TRBV12-4 and TRBJ2-1, with 11 bases lining up with TRBD2. Sequencing was performed on PBMCs or a T cell subset sorted from them (not recorded which). This sequence was found in an adult woman who had mild COVID-19 (a few samples of this study predate the infection). Cell type and time point are not known. The CDR3 loop is CASKLAGVTYNEQFF. CDR3 bases: TGTGCCAGCAAACTAGCGGGAGTTACCTACAATGAGCAGTTCTTC.